This is a list of T cell receptor beta chains from one sample in a study of Graves' ophthalmopathy and Graves' hyperthyroidism. TCRdb redid the calling of the multiplex PCR reads with MiXCR, one entry per CDR3 protein. The profile covers almost 750,000 distinct CDR3 sequences, with roughly 41% appearing a single time and 40% to 55% taken by the ten largest. Source material: peripheral blood. These receptors originate from an adult man with Graves' ophthalmopathy. The CDR3 runs from the conserved cysteine through the conserved F or W. The D gene is left open where the match is weak. Rows give clone size only sometimes, using once, few, many, or a class for an expanded clone.

len: 15
j_gene: TRBJ2-7
abundance: once
v_gene: TRBV11-1
d_gene: -
CDR3nt: TGTGTCAGCAGCGTAGGATTGGGCAGCTCCTACGAGCAGTACTTC
CDR3aa: CVSSVGLGSSYEQYF

len: 12
j_gene: TRBJ1-1
abundance: many
v_gene: TRBV20-1
d_gene: -
CDR3nt: TGCAGTGCTAGAGTTCGGGAAACTGAAGCTTTCTTT
CDR3aa: CSARVRETEAFF

len: 15
j_gene: TRBJ2-3
abundance: -
v_gene: TRBV19
d_gene: -
CDR3nt: TGTGCCAGTAGTGAAACGACAAAGAGCACAGATACGCAGTATTTT
CDR3aa: CASSETTKSTDTQYF

len: 12
j_gene: TRBJ1-1
abundance: -
v_gene: TRBV11-2
d_gene: -
CDR3nt: TGTGCCGGCCAAGGGGTGATTTCTGAAGCTTTCTTT
CDR3aa: CAGQGVISEAFF

len: 14
j_gene: TRBJ2-2
abundance: few
v_gene: TRBV7-9
d_gene: TRBD2
CDR3nt: TGTGCCAGCAGCTTTAGCGGGAGGGCCCGGGAGCTGTTTTTT
CDR3aa: CASSFSGRARELFF

len: 14
j_gene: TRBJ2-7
abundance: -
v_gene: TRBV6-5
d_gene: TRBD1
CDR3nt: TGTGCCAGCAGGCGACAGGGGATTTCGTACGAGCAGTACTTC
CDR3aa: CASRRQGISYEQYF

len: 14
j_gene: TRBJ2-5
abundance: few
v_gene: TRBV27
d_gene: TRBD2
CDR3nt: TGTGCCAGCAGCGGACTAGCGGGCCAAGAGACCCAGTACTTC
CDR3aa: CASSGLAGQETQYF

len: 15
j_gene: TRBJ2-2
abundance: -
v_gene: TRBV19
d_gene: -
CDR3nt: TGTGCCACTGAGGTCGGGGCAGGGGTCGCCGGGGAGCTGTTTTTT
CDR3aa: CATEVGAGVAGELFF

len: 15
j_gene: TRBJ2-2
abundance: -
v_gene: TRBV7-2
d_gene: TRBD2
CDR3nt: TGTGCCAGCAGCCCCCTCCTAGCGGGCACCGGGGAGCTGTTTTTT
CDR3aa: CASSPLLAGTGELFF

len: 16
j_gene: TRBJ2-2
abundance: few
v_gene: TRBV29-1
d_gene: TRBD2
CDR3nt: TGCAGCGTTGCGGGACTAAGCGGGAGGGCCATCGGGGAGCTGTTTTTT
CDR3aa: CSVAGLSGRAIGELFF

len: 15
j_gene: TRBJ1-6
abundance: many
v_gene: TRBV19
d_gene: -
CDR3nt: TGTGCCAGTAGCCATACCACAGGCTTAAATTCACCCCTCCACTTT
CDR3aa: CASSHTTGLNSPLHF

len: 16
j_gene: TRBJ2-2
abundance: few
v_gene: TRBV7-9
d_gene: TRBD1
CDR3nt: TGTGCCAGCAGGCGCAAGGGGACAGGGCTCACCGGGGAGCTGTTTTTT
CDR3aa: CASRRKGTGLTGELFF

len: 14
j_gene: TRBJ2-7
abundance: few
v_gene: TRBV7-2
d_gene: -
CDR3nt: TGCGCCAGCAGCCAACAGGGAAACGACTACGAGCAGTACTTC
CDR3aa: CASSQQGNDYEQYF

len: 14
j_gene: TRBJ1-2
abundance: few
v_gene: TRBV20-1
d_gene: -
CDR3nt: TGCAGTGCAACAGAGAGGGGGGTCGGCTATGGCTACACCTTC
CDR3aa: CSATERGVGYGYTF

len: 14
j_gene: TRBJ2-2
abundance: few
v_gene: TRBV7-9
d_gene: -
CDR3nt: TGTGCCAGCAGTTCTCTGATGAACACCGGGGAGCTGTTTTTT
CDR3aa: CASSSLMNTGELFF

len: 16
j_gene: TRBJ2-7
abundance: few
v_gene: TRBV9
d_gene: -
CDR3nt: TGTGCCAGCAGCGGAGGACCGGGACTGGCTACCTACGAGCAGTACTTC
CDR3aa: CASSGGPGLATYEQYF

len: 12
j_gene: TRBJ2-5
abundance: many
v_gene: TRBV20-1
d_gene: -
CDR3nt: TGCAGTGCTAGTTCACAGCAAGAGACCCAGTACTTC
CDR3aa: CSASSQQETQYF

len: 13
j_gene: TRBJ2-7
abundance: many
v_gene: TRBV10-3
d_gene: -
CDR3nt: TGTGCCATCAGTGCCCCAGGGACCTACGAGCAGTACTTC
CDR3aa: CAISAPGTYEQYF

len: 14
j_gene: TRBJ1-2
abundance: -
v_gene: TRBV15
d_gene: -
CDR3nt: TGTGCCACCAGCAGCCAAGACAGAATCTATGGCTACACCTTC
CDR3aa: CATSSQDRIYGYTF

len: 15
j_gene: TRBJ2-2
abundance: -
v_gene: TRBV25-1
d_gene: TRBD1
CDR3nt: TGTGCCAGCAGCCTGGTCGACAGGGAATCAGGGGAGCTGTTTTTT
CDR3aa: CASSLVDRESGELFF

len: 15
j_gene: TRBJ1-5
abundance: -
v_gene: TRBV19
d_gene: -
CDR3nt: TGTGCCAGTAGTATTTCAGAGGGAATCAATCAGCCCCAGCATTTT
CDR3aa: CASSISEGINQPQHF

len: 16
j_gene: TRBJ2-5
abundance: few
v_gene: TRBV5-8
d_gene: TRBD2
CDR3nt: TGTGCCAGCAGCTTATTGGGGACTAGCTTTCCAGAGACCCAGTACTTC
CDR3aa: CASSLLGTSFPETQYF

len: 15
j_gene: TRBJ1-4
abundance: many
v_gene: TRBV7-8
d_gene: TRBD1
CDR3nt: TGTGCCAGCAGCCCCCAGGGACAGCCCAATGAAAAACTGTTTTTT
CDR3aa: CASSPQGQPNEKLFF

len: 15
j_gene: TRBJ1-2
abundance: -
v_gene: TRBV4-1
d_gene: -
CDR3nt: TGCGCCAGCAGCCAACCGGGAGCACCTAACTATGGCTACACCTTC
CDR3aa: CASSQPGAPNYGYTF

len: 14
j_gene: TRBJ2-7
abundance: few
v_gene: TRBV4-3
d_gene: -
CDR3nt: TGCGCCAGCAGCCAAGTGCCTAACGCCTACGAGCAGTACTTC
CDR3aa: CASSQVPNAYEQYF

len: 14
j_gene: TRBJ1-1
abundance: -
v_gene: TRBV7-9
d_gene: TRBD1
CDR3nt: TGTGCCAGCACAACCGGGACAGGGGGTACTGAAGCTTTCTTT
CDR3aa: CASTTGTGGTEAFF

len: 15
j_gene: TRBJ1-6
abundance: -
v_gene: TRBV7-9
d_gene: -
CDR3nt: TGTGCCAGCAGCTTAGATGCCGGGGGAAATTCACCCCTCCACTTT
CDR3aa: CASSLDAGGNSPLHF

len: 13
j_gene: TRBJ2-3
abundance: -
v_gene: TRBV29-1
d_gene: -
CDR3nt: TGCAGCGTTGAGGTGTCAGTCACAGATACGCAGTATTTT
CDR3aa: CSVEVSVTDTQYF

len: 16
j_gene: TRBJ2-7
abundance: -
v_gene: TRBV9
d_gene: TRBD1
CDR3nt: TGTGCCAGCAGCCCATCATCCGGGACAGGGGGGCTCGAGCAGTACTTC
CDR3aa: CASSPSSGTGGLEQYF

len: 15
j_gene: TRBJ2-6
abundance: many
v_gene: TRBV12-3/TRBV12-4
d_gene: TRBD1
CDR3nt: TGTGCCAGCAGTCTCGGGACAGGGAGGTTTACGGTCCTGACTTTC
CDR3aa: CASSLGTGRFTVLTF

len: 13
j_gene: TRBJ2-1
abundance: -
v_gene: TRBV29-1
d_gene: TRBD1
CDR3nt: TGCAGCGTTGCGACAGGGGGGAGGAATGAGCAGTTCTTC
CDR3aa: CSVATGGRNEQFF

len: 14
j_gene: TRBJ1-2
abundance: few
v_gene: TRBV2
d_gene: TRBD1
CDR3nt: TGTGCCAGCTCACCGGACAGGCAGAACTATGGCTACACCTTC
CDR3aa: CASSPDRQNYGYTF